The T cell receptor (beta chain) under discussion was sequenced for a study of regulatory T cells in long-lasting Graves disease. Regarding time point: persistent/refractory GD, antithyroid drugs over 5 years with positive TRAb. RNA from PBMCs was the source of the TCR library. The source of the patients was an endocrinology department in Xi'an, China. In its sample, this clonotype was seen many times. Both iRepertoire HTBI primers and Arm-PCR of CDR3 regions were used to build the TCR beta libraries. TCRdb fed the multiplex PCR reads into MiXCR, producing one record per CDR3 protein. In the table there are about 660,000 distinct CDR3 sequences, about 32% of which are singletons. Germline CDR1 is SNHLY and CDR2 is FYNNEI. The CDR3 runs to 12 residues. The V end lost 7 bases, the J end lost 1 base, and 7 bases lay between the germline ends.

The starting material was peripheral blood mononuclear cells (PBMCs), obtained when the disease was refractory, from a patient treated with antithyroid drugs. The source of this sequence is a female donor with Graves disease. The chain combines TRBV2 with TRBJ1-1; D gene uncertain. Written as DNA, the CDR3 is TGTGCCAGCATCCGGACGAACACTGAAGCTTTCTTT. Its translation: CASIRTNTEAFF. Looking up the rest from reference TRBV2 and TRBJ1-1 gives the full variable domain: EPEVTQTPSHQVTQMGQEVILRCVPISNHLYFYWYRQILGQKVEFLVSFYNNEISEKSEIFDDQFSVERPDGSNFTLKIRSTKLEDSAMYFCASIRTNTEAFFGQGTRLTVV.